The present T cell receptor beta chain was sequenced within a study of regulatory T cells in long-lasting Graves disease. Whole-study findings and limits: Peripheral blood, not thyroid tissue, was the sole material studied.

Investigators prepared the TCR beta libraries by applying iRepertoire HTBI primers and Arm-PCR of CDR3 regions. One entry per CDR3 protein results from TCRdb running MiXCR on the multiplex PCR reads. The table lists approximately 470,000 distinct CDR3 sequences, around 15% of them singletons, with 9.5% to 15% in the top ten. Ten or more counts support this clonotype. Its antigen is not known. Time point indicated: newly diagnosed GD, antithyroid drugs for less than 3 months. The TCR library was made from RNA that had been extracted from PBMCs in TRIzol. V was cut by 9 bases and J by 5 bases, with 13 bases left in between. Per the germline V gene, CDR1 is MDHEN and CDR2 is SYDVKM. The CDR3 length is 12 residues. The sample also formed part of further work on T cells in Graves' hyperthyroidism and ophthalmopathy.

The chain carries TRBV28 and TRBJ1-1; tentatively, D is TRBD1 (6 bases). The receptor was derived from a man aged 35 to 55 with Graves disease. This sample comprised peripheral blood mononuclear cells (PBMCs), obtained at new diagnosis, from a patient treated with antithyroid drugs. CDR3 DNA sequence: TGTGCCAGTGGGGGGCAAGATACTGAAGCTTTCTTT. It yields the protein CASGGQDTEAFF.